This entry describes one T cell receptor beta chain. These data come from a study of blood T cell repertoires in COVID-19. There are 14 residues in the CDR3. Looked up from germline, CDR1 is SGHKS and CDR2 is YYEKEE (reference sequence). V lost 7 bases to trimming and J lost 2 bases; unmatched junction nucleotides: 7. Method: immunoSEQ multiplex PCR; TCRdb's copy keeps in-frame clones and lacks some. The data contain about 26,000 clones, around 66% of them singletons. This clonotype was obtained from a man aged 55 to 70 with active or convalescent COVID-19. The gene calls are TRBV5-5 and TRBJ1-2; TRBD1 aligns across 8 bases. Source material: peripheral blood. The CDR3: CASQGAQRNYGYTF. The DNA of the CDR3 is TGTGCCAGCCAGGGGGCGCAGAGAAACTATGGCTACACCTTC.